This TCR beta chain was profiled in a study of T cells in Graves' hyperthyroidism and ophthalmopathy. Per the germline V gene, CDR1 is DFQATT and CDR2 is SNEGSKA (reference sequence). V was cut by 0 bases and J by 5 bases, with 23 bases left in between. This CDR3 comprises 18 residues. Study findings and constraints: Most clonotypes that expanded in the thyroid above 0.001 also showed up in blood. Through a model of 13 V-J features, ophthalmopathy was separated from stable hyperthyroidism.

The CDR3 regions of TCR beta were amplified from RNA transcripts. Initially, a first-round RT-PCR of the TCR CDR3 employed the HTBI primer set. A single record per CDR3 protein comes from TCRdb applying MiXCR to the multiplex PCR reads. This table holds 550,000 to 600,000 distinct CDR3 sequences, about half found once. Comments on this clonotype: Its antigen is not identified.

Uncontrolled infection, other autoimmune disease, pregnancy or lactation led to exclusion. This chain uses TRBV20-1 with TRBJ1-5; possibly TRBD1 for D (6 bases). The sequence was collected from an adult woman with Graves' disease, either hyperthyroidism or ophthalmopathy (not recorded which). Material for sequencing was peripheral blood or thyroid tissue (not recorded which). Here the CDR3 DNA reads TGCAGTGCTAGAGAGGCCCCAGACAGGAGTAGGGCGGATCAGCCCCAGCATTTT. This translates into CSAREAPDRSRADQPQHF.